Sequencing of this T cell receptor (beta chain) was carried out in a study of shared clonotypes between healthy human individuals. Deletions cut 7 bases from V and 2 bases from J, with 11 bases between. This CDR3 has 12 residues. Per germline, CDR1 SQVTM and CDR2 ANQGSEA. Each sorted subset replicate got 200 ng genomic DNA, roughly 33,000 genomes. Measured with immunoSEQ multiplex PCR; TCRdb has only the in-frame clones, and not every one. Here the sample spans around 2.5 million clones, 80% to 95% being singletons. The authors divided CD4+ cells into CD45RA+ naive and CD45RA-negative memory subsets. The chain carries TRBV29-1 and TRBJ2-5, with D maybe TRBD1 (5 bases). This TCR derives from a young man in good health. Some clones in this sample may be carry-over from other donors' samples. The material sequenced was naive CD4+ T cells from PBMCs. Stated subset: CD45RA+ positively selected. The CDR3 bases are TGCAGCGGTGTGACAGTTCAAGAGACCCAGTACTTC. It specifies CSGVTVQETQYF.